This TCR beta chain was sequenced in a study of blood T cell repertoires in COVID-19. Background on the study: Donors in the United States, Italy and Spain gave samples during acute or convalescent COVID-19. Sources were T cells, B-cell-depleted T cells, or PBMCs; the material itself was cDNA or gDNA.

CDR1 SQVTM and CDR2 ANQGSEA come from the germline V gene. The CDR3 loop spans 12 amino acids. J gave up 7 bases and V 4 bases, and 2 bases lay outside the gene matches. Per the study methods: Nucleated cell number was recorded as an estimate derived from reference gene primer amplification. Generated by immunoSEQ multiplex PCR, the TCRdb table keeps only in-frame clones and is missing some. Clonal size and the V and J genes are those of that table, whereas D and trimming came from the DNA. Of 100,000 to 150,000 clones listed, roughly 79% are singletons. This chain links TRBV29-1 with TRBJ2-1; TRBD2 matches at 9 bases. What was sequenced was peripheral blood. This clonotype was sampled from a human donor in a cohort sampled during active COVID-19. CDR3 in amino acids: CSVAGLANEQFF. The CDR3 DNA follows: TGCAGCGTTGCCGGACTAGCGAATGAGCAGTTCTTC.